A single T cell receptor beta chain is shown here with its context. Its antigen is still unknown. Germline V gives CDR1 SEHNR, CDR2 FQNEAQ (reference sequence). V was pared by 5 bases and J by 10 bases, with 15 bases between. The length of the CDR3 is 13 residues. Measured with immunoSEQ multiplex PCR; TCRdb has only the in-frame clones, and not every one. The sample records 2,000 to 2,500 clones, around 61% being singletons. This specimen belongs to a study of tissue T cells after allogeneic stem cell transplantation. About the research overall: Of the grafts for graft-versus-host disease patients, four were unmodified and three CD34-selected.

Study results and limitations: Within patients, tissue anatomy strongly shaped TCR repertoire composition.

Enrolled prospectively were adult allogeneic hematopoietic cell transplant recipients whose graft-versus-host disease was steroid-refractory. The sequence derives from a male patient over 55 with steroid-refractory graft-versus-host disease after an allogeneic stem cell transplant. Some T cells may be transferred from the graft donor. The rearrangement uses TRBV7-9 and TRBJ2-4; unclear D gene. Sequences were derived from transverse colon tissue, sampled at autopsy. CDR3 region: CASSNELDAIQYF. CDR3 nucleotides: TGTGCCAGCAGCAACGAATTGGACGCTATTCAGTACTTC.